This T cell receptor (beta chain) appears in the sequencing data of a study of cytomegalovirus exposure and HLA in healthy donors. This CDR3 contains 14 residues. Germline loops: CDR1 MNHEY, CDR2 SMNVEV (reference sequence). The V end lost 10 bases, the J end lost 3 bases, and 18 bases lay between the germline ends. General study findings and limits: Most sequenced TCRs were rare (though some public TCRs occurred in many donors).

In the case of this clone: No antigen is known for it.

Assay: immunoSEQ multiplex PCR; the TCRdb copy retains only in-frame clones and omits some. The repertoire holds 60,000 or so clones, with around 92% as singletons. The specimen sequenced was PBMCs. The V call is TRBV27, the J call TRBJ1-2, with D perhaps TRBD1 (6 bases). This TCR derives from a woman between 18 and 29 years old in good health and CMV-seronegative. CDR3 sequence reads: CAIPPGHPYYGYTF. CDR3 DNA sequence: TGTGCCATCCCTCCGGGACACCCGTACTATGGCTACACCTTC.